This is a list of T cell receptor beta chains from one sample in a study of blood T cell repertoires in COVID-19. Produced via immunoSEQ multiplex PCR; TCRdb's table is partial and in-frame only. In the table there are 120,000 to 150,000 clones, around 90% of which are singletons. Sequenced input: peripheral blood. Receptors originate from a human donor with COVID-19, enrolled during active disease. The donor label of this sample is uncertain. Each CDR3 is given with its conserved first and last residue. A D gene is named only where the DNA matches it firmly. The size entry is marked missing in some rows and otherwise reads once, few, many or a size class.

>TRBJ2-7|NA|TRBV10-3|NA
CAISERGSEQYF
TGTGCCATCAGTGAGCGGGGGTCCGAGCAGTACTTC
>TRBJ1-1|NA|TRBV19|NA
CASSSPPEHTEAFF
TGTGCCAGTAGTAGCCCGCCGGAGCACACTGAAGCTTTCTTT
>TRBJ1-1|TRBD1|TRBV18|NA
CASSPPGDRADTEAFF
TGTGCCAGCTCACCTCCGGGAGACAGGGCGGACACTGAAGCTTTCTTT
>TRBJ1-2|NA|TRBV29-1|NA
CSVEGAGAGGYTF
TGCAGCGTTGAGGGTGCGGGGGCGGGTGGCTACACCTTC
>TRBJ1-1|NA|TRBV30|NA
CAWSGVLRAFF
TGTGCCTGGAGTGGAGTATTAAGAGCTTTCTTT
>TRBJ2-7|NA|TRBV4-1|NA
CASSQDRGQGYYEQYF
TGCGCCAGCAGCCAAGATAGGGGTCAGGGGTATTACGAGCAGTACTTC
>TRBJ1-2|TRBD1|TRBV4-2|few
CASSQDIRTGYYGYTF
TGTGCCAGCAGCCAAGATATTAGGACAGGGTACTATGGCTACACCTTC
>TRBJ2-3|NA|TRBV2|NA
CASQVQQDTQYF
TGTGCCAGCCAGGTCCAGCAAGATACGCAGTATTTT
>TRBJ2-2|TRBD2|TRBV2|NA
CASSVRGGQNTGELFF
TGTGCCAGCAGTGTCCGGGGGGGACAGAACACCGGGGAGCTGTTTTTT
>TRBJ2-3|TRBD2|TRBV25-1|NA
CASSREASGRVVDTQYF
TGTGCCAGCAGTCGGGAGGCTAGCGGGAGGGTAGTAGATACGCAGTATTTT
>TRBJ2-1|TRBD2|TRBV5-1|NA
CASSFGTSGTFGNEQFF
TGCGCCAGCAGCTTTGGGACTAGCGGGACGTTTGGCAATGAGCAGTTCTTC
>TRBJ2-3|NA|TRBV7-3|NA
CASSSLPGYTQYF
TGTGCCAGCAGCTCCCTTCCGGGGTATACGCAGTATTTT
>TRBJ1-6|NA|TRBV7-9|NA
CASSSPAGQDNSPLHF
TGTGCCAGCAGCTCCCCGGCAGGGCAGGATAATTCACCCCTCCACTTT
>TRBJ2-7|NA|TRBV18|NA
CASSPPFAGEQYF
TGTGCCAGCTCACCACCGTTCGCAGGCGAGCAGTACTTC
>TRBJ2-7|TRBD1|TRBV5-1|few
CASSWQGDQTEQYF
TGCGCCAGCAGCTGGCAGGGGGACCAAACCGAGCAGTACTTC
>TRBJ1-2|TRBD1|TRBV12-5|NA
CASGLGGVAGQPGYTF
TGTGCTAGTGGTTTGGGGGGGGTAGCGGGACAGCCCGGCTACACCTTC
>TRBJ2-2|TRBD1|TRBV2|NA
CASSRTGDNGGELFF
TGTGCCAGCAGCCGGACAGGCGATAACGGCGGGGAGCTGTTTTTT
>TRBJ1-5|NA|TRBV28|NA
CATIRQAPRDQPQHF
TGTGCCACCATACGACAGGCGCCACGAGATCAGCCCCAGCATTTT
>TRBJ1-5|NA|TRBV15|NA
CATSRDEGEPQHF
TGTGCCACCAGCAGAGATGAGGGGGAGCCCCAGCATTTT
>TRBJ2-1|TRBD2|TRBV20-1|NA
CSASSGASYNEQFF
TGCAGTGCTAGTAGCGGGGCCTCCTACAATGAGCAGTTCTTC
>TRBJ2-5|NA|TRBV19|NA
CASSPGGETQYF
TGTGCCAGTAGTCCAGGGGGGGAGACCCAGTACTTC
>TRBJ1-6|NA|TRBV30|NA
CAWMGQANSPLHF
TGTGCCTGGATGGGGCAGGCTAATTCACCCCTCCACTTT
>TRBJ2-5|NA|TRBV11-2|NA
CASSEQGETQYF
TGTGCCAGCAGTGAGCAGGGAGAGACCCAGTACTTC
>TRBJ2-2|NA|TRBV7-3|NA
CASSLGQSTGELFF
TGTGCCAGCAGCTTAGGGCAGAGTACCGGGGAGCTGTTTTTT
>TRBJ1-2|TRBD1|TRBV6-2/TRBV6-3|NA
CASRYGDRRSYGYTF
TGTGCCAGCAGATACGGGGACAGGAGGTCATATGGCTACACCTTC
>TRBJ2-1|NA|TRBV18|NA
CASSPPGQLSGEQFF
TGTGCCAGCTCACCTCCGGGACAACTATCGGGTGAGCAGTTCTTC
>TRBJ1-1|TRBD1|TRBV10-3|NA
CAINGQGQTEAFF
TGTGCCATCAACGGACAGGGGCAGACTGAAGCTTTCTTT
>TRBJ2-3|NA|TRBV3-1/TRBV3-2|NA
CASSLSPGEETDTQYF
TGTGCCAGCAGCCTAAGTCCGGGGGAGGAAACGGATACGCAGTATTTT
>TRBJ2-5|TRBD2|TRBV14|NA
CASSPGLATYQETQYF
TGTGCCAGCAGCCCGGGACTAGCGACGTACCAAGAGACCCAGTACTTC
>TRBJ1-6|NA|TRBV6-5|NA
CASREGHYNSPLHF
TGTGCCAGTCGTGAGGGACACTATAATTCACCCCTCCACTTT
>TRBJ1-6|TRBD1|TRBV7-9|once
CASSLVGQGNSPLHF
TGTGCCAGCAGCTTAGTTGGACAGGGAAATTCACCCCTCCACTTT
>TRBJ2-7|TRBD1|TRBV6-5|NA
CASTQDRGGYEQYF
TGTGCCAGCACCCAGGACAGGGGGGGCTACGAGCAGTACTTC